The rows below give T cell receptor beta chains drawn from one sample of a study of blood T cell repertoires in COVID-19. The table came from immunoSEQ multiplex PCR; TCRdb's copy has only in-frame clones and leaves some out. The sample includes about 440,000 clones, 70% to 90% of them seen just once. Specimen: peripheral blood. Source of these receptors: a woman in her 50s with COVID-19, enrolled during active disease. CDR3s include the opening cysteine and the closing phenylalanine or tryptophan. The order of the fields is D gene, V gene, clone size, J gene, CDR3 DNA, CDR3 protein. D genes are given only for firm matches. Clone size is not always given. Where it is, it says once, few, many or a class for expanded clones.

d_gene: -; v_gene: TRBV7-2; abundance: -; j_gene: TRBJ2-3; CDR3nt: TGTGCCAGCAGCTCCCGAGGGCCAGATACGCAGTATTTT; CDR3aa: CASSSRGPDTQYF
d_gene: -; v_gene: TRBV6-6; abundance: -; j_gene: TRBJ2-6; CDR3nt: TGTGCCAGCAGGTTCTCTACAGGTTTGAGGGCCAACGTCCTGACTTTC; CDR3aa: CASRFSTGLRANVLTF
d_gene: -; v_gene: TRBV5-4; abundance: -; j_gene: TRBJ2-3; CDR3nt: TGTGCCAGCAGCCCGAACAGGGGAGGAGATACGCAGTATTTT; CDR3aa: CASSPNRGGDTQYF
d_gene: -; v_gene: TRBV6-5; abundance: -; j_gene: TRBJ1-2; CDR3nt: TGTGCCAGCTATGATCACGGACAGCATGGCTACACCTTC; CDR3aa: CASYDHGQHGYTF
d_gene: TRBD1; v_gene: TRBV2; abundance: few; j_gene: TRBJ1-6; CDR3nt: TGTGCCAGCAGCGGACAGGGGGATTCACCCCTCCACTTT; CDR3aa: CASSGQGDSPLHF
d_gene: -; v_gene: TRBV9; abundance: -; j_gene: TRBJ1-3; CDR3nt: TGTGCCAGCAGCGTAGGACAGGTTCTTGGAAACACCATATATTTT; CDR3aa: CASSVGQVLGNTIYF
d_gene: TRBD1; v_gene: TRBV6-5; abundance: -; j_gene: TRBJ2-3; CDR3nt: TGTGCCAGCAGGATAGACAGGGGGCGGTGGGATACGCAGTATTTT; CDR3aa: CASRIDRGRWDTQYF
d_gene: -; v_gene: TRBV19; abundance: -; j_gene: TRBJ1-4; CDR3nt: TGTGCCAGTAGTCCGCTAACAGGGATTGATGAAAAACTGTTTTTT; CDR3aa: CASSPLTGIDEKLFF
d_gene: -; v_gene: TRBV6-1; abundance: -; j_gene: TRBJ1-5; CDR3nt: TGTGCCAGCAGTGAAGAGAAAATTAGAGACCGGGATATCCAGCATTTT; CDR3aa: CASSEEKIRDRDIQHF
d_gene: TRBD1; v_gene: TRBV30; abundance: -; j_gene: TRBJ2-3; CDR3nt: TGTGCCTGGACAGGGGGCTATGGGACAGATACGCAGTATTTT; CDR3aa: CAWTGGYGTDTQYF
d_gene: TRBD1; v_gene: TRBV30; abundance: few; j_gene: TRBJ1-5; CDR3nt: TGTGCCTGGAGACGACAGGGAGGTCAGCCCCAGCATTTT; CDR3aa: CAWRRQGGQPQHF
d_gene: -; v_gene: TRBV6-6; abundance: few; j_gene: TRBJ2-1; CDR3nt: TGTGCCAGCTTGGTTGCCGGAGATGAGCAGTTCTTC; CDR3aa: CASLVAGDEQFF
d_gene: TRBD1; v_gene: TRBV2; abundance: -; j_gene: TRBJ2-5; CDR3nt: TGTGCCAGCAGACCGGGACAGCCAGGGGAGACCCAGTACTTC; CDR3aa: CASRPGQPGETQYF
d_gene: -; v_gene: TRBV28; abundance: -; j_gene: TRBJ2-2; CDR3nt: TGTGCCAGCAGTTTGCGCGTTGGAGCCGGGGAGCTGTTTTTT; CDR3aa: CASSLRVGAGELFF
d_gene: -; v_gene: TRBV5-4; abundance: -; j_gene: TRBJ2-1; CDR3nt: TGTGCCAGCAGCTTGGAATTGTCGGGGAGCAATGAGCAGTTCTTC; CDR3aa: CASSLELSGSNEQFF
d_gene: -; v_gene: TRBV30; abundance: -; j_gene: TRBJ1-3; CDR3nt: TGTGCCTGGAGTGGGGAGGCTCTCTCTGGAAACACCATATATTTT; CDR3aa: CAWSGEALSGNTIYF
d_gene: TRBD2; v_gene: TRBV11-2; abundance: -; j_gene: TRBJ2-3; CDR3nt: TGTGCCAGCAGCCCCCACGGCGCGGGGGGGCAAGATACGCAGTATTTT; CDR3aa: CASSPHGAGGQDTQYF
d_gene: TRBD2; v_gene: TRBV5-4; abundance: few; j_gene: TRBJ2-5; CDR3nt: TGTGCCAGCAGCCCCTCCGGGACTAGGCCGGAGACCCAGTACTTC; CDR3aa: CASSPSGTRPETQYF
d_gene: -; v_gene: TRBV2; abundance: -; j_gene: TRBJ2-3; CDR3nt: TGTGCCAGCAGTCAATTCACGGGAGCAGATACGCAGTATTTT; CDR3aa: CASSQFTGADTQYF
d_gene: -; v_gene: TRBV21-1; abundance: -; j_gene: TRBJ1-2; CDR3nt: TGTGCCAGCGCGAAGACCCCATGGTACCGTCCGCGGGGCTACACCTTC; CDR3aa: CASAKTPWYRPRGYTF
d_gene: -; v_gene: TRBV5-1; abundance: once; j_gene: TRBJ2-7; CDR3nt: TGCGCCAGCAGCTTGGCGCAGGGATGGAGCTACGAGCAGTACTTC; CDR3aa: CASSLAQGWSYEQYF
d_gene: -; v_gene: TRBV5-1; abundance: -; j_gene: TRBJ1-4; CDR3nt: TGCGCCAGCAGCTTGGCTGCAACTAATGAAAAACTGTTTTTT; CDR3aa: CASSLAATNEKLFF
d_gene: -; v_gene: TRBV30; abundance: -; j_gene: TRBJ2-3; CDR3nt: TGTGCCTGGAACAGGGCTAATGATATCACCTCGAATGGAAATACGCAGTATTTT; CDR3aa: CAWNRANDITSNGNTQYF
d_gene: TRBD1; v_gene: TRBV18; abundance: -; j_gene: TRBJ1-2; CDR3nt: TGTGCCAGCTCACCATACAACAGGGGAGAAGGCTACACCTTC; CDR3aa: CASSPYNRGEGYTF
d_gene: -; v_gene: TRBV19; abundance: -; j_gene: TRBJ1-1; CDR3nt: TGTGCCAGTAGTATAGACAGGGAATCTGAAGCTTTCTTT; CDR3aa: CASSIDRESEAFF
d_gene: -; v_gene: TRBV5-1; abundance: -; j_gene: TRBJ2-1; CDR3nt: TGCGCCAGCAGCTTACGGGGGAACGGGGAGCAGTTCTTC; CDR3aa: CASSLRGNGEQFF
d_gene: TRBD1; v_gene: TRBV4-1; abundance: -; j_gene: TRBJ1-5; CDR3nt: TGCGCCAGCAGCCGAGGGACAGGGGGATATCAGCCCCAGCATTTT; CDR3aa: CASSRGTGGYQPQHF
d_gene: -; v_gene: TRBV30; abundance: -; j_gene: TRBJ1-3; CDR3nt: TGTGCCCTGGGCCCCCTGGAAGCCGGAAACACCATATATTTT; CDR3aa: CALGPLEAGNTIYF
d_gene: -; v_gene: TRBV5-1; abundance: -; j_gene: TRBJ1-1; CDR3nt: TGCGCCAGCAGCTTGGTCGTCGACAGGCAAACTGAAGCTTTCTTT; CDR3aa: CASSLVVDRQTEAFF
d_gene: TRBD1; v_gene: TRBV30; abundance: -; j_gene: TRBJ2-7; CDR3nt: TGTGCCTGGAGTCCACAGGGGTGGGACGAGCAGTACTTC; CDR3aa: CAWSPQGWDEQYF
d_gene: TRBD1; v_gene: TRBV10-2; abundance: once; j_gene: TRBJ2-5; CDR3nt: TGCGCCAGCAGTAAACAGGGGCCTGAAACAGAGACCCAGTACTTC; CDR3aa: CASSKQGPETETQYF
d_gene: TRBD1; v_gene: TRBV19; abundance: -; j_gene: TRBJ2-7; CDR3nt: TGTGCCAGTAGTCCACGACAGGGAGCCTACGAGCAGTACTTC; CDR3aa: CASSPRQGAYEQYF
d_gene: -; v_gene: TRBV5-1; abundance: -; j_gene: TRBJ1-2; CDR3nt: TGCGCCAGCAGCTTGGGGCAGCCGGGGGACTATGGCTACACCTTC; CDR3aa: CASSLGQPGDYGYTF
d_gene: TRBD1; v_gene: TRBV10-3; abundance: -; j_gene: TRBJ2-7; CDR3nt: TGTGCCATCGGTGTACAGGGGGTATGGAGCTCCTACGAGCAGTACTTC; CDR3aa: CAIGVQGVWSSYEQYF
d_gene: -; v_gene: TRBV19; abundance: -; j_gene: TRBJ1-1; CDR3nt: TGTGCCAGTAAGTCCGCAGGACGGGGGAACACTGAAGCTTTCTTT; CDR3aa: CASKSAGRGNTEAFF
d_gene: -; v_gene: TRBV3-1/TRBV3-2; abundance: -; j_gene: TRBJ1-4; CDR3nt: TGTGCCAGCAGCCAAGATCAGGTGCTTAATGAAAAACTGTTTTTT; CDR3aa: CASSQDQVLNEKLFF
d_gene: TRBD2; v_gene: TRBV6-5; abundance: -; j_gene: TRBJ2-7; CDR3nt: TGTGCCAGCAGGATGAGCGGGGCGGCCTACGAGCAGTACTTC; CDR3aa: CASRMSGAAYEQYF
d_gene: -; v_gene: TRBV12-5; abundance: -; j_gene: TRBJ1-2; CDR3nt: TGTGCTAGTGGGGCCTCTAACTATGGCTACACCTTC; CDR3aa: CASGASNYGYTF
d_gene: -; v_gene: TRBV21-1; abundance: -; j_gene: TRBJ1-5; CDR3nt: TGTGCCAGCAGCAACCGAGGCCTTATACCGCCTTATAGCAATCAGCCCCAGCATTTT; CDR3aa: CASSNRGLIPPYSNQPQHF
d_gene: TRBD2; v_gene: TRBV2; abundance: -; j_gene: TRBJ2-3; CDR3nt: TGTGCCAGCAGAAAGGAGTCTAGCGGGGGAGCAGATACGCAGTATTTT; CDR3aa: CASRKESSGGADTQYF
d_gene: -; v_gene: TRBV9; abundance: -; j_gene: TRBJ2-7; CDR3nt: TGTGCCAGCAGCTTAACAGGATACGAGCAGTACTTC; CDR3aa: CASSLTGYEQYF
d_gene: -; v_gene: TRBV12-3/TRBV12-4; abundance: -; j_gene: TRBJ1-2; CDR3nt: TGTGCCAGCAGATCCACTAACTATGGCTACACCTTC; CDR3aa: CASRSTNYGYTF